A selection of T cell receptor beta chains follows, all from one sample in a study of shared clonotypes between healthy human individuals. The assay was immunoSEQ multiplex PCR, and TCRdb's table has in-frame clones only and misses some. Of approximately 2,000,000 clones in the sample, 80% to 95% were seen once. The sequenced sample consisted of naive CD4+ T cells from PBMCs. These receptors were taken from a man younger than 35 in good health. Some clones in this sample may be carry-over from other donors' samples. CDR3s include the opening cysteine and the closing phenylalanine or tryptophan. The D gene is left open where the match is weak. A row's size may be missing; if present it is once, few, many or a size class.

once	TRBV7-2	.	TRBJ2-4	TGTGCCAGCAGCCACGAAGTAGGATATCAGTACTTC	CASSHEVGYQYF
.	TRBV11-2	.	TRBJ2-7	TGTGCCAGCAGCTTAGTCTACCCTTCTGGTGGCGAGCAGTACTTC	CASSLVYPSGGEQYF
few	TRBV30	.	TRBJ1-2	TGTGCCTGGAGTGTACCTCCCGGGGGTGGCTACACCTTC	CAWSVPPGGGYTF
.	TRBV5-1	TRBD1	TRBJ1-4	TGCGCCAGCAGCCCGGGACAGCGGGGTGAAAAACTGTTTTTT	CASSPGQRGEKLFF
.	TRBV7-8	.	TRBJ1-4	TGTGCCAGCAGCCCTCGAAGTAATAATGAAAAACTGTTTTTT	CASSPRSNNEKLFF
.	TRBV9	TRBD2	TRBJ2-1	TGTGCCAGCAGCCCCCCAGTTGGGAGGGGCGGGCAGTTCTTC	CASSPPVGRGGQFF
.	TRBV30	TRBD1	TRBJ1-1	TGTGCCTGGAGCCGACAGGGGGGAACTGAAGCTTTCTTT	CAWSRQGGTEAFF
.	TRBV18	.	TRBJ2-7	TGTGCCAGCTCACCAGGGGGCGGCTACGAGCAGTACTTC	CASSPGGGYEQYF
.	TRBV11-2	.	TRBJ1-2	TGTGCCAGCAGCTTAAACGGGCACTATGGCTACACCTTC	CASSLNGHYGYTF
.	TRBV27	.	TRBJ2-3	TGTGCCAGCAGTTTGTGGGCGAGGGCCCGTCACACAGATACGCAGTATTTT	CASSLWARARHTDTQYF
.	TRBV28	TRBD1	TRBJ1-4	TGTGCCAGCAGCCAGGGGGACAGGGTTATGTCTAATGAAAAACTGTTTTTT	CASSQGDRVMSNEKLFF
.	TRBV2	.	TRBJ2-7	TGTGCCAGCAGTGAACAGGGACGGTACGAGCAGTACTTC	CASSEQGRYEQYF
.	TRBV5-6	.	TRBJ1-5	TGTGCCAGCAGCAAAGCAGGGTTGGAAATCTATAGCAATCAGCCCCAGCATTTT	CASSKAGLEIYSNQPQHF
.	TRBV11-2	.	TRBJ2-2	TGTGCCAGCAAAAGGTCTCAGGGGAACACCGGGGAGCTGTTTTTT	CASKRSQGNTGELFF
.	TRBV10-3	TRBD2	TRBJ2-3	TGTGCCATCAGGGGAGGGCCCACAGATACGCAGTATTTT	CAIRGGPTDTQYF
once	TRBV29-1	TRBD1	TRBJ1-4	TGCAGCGCCCAGACAGGGGGCAGGGAAAAACTGTTTTTT	CSAQTGGREKLFF
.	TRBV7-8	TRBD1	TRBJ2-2	TGTGCCAGCAGCTTCCAGGGGGTGAACACCGGGGAGCTGTTTTTT	CASSFQGVNTGELFF
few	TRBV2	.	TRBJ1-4	TGTGCCAGCAGTGTTATAACAGGGACTAATGAAAAACTGTTTTTT	CASSVITGTNEKLFF
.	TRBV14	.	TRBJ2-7	TGTGCCAGCAGCCGCCCCGGGACTCGGATGTACGAGCAGTACTTC	CASSRPGTRMYEQYF
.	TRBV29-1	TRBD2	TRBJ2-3	TGCAGCGTTGGGACCCGTTGGGCTAGCGGGAGAGGAGATACGCAGTATTTT	CSVGTRWASGRGDTQYF
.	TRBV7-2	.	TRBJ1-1	TGTGCCAGCAGCTTAGTTTCGCGTGGAAACACTGAAGCTTTCTTT	CASSLVSRGNTEAFF
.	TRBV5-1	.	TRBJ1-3	TGCGCCAGCAGCTCGGAGGCAGGGGTTGGTGGAAACACCATATATTTT	CASSSEAGVGGNTIYF
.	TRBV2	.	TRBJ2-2	TGTGCCAGCGGGAGGGGGACAGGCCGGGAGCTGTTTTTT	CASGRGTGRELFF
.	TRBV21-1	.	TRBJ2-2	TGTGCCAGCAGCAAGATAGATCGACAGACAAACACCGGGGAGCTGTTTTTT	CASSKIDRQTNTGELFF
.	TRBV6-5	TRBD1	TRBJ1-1	TGTGCCAGCCGACAGGGCCTTTGGACTGAAGCTTTCTTT	CASRQGLWTEAFF
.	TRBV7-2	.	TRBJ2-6	TGTGCCAGCAGTTTAAGGGTAGCTGGGGCCAACGTCCTGACTTTC	CASSLRVAGANVLTF
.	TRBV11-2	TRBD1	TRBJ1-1	TGTGCCAGCAGACGGAAGACAGGGGGTGGCGAAGTGGCTTTCTTT	CASRRKTGGGEVAFF
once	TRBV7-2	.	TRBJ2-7	TGTGCCAGCAGCTTAGTAGAGACCCTTAGAGAGCAGTACTTC	CASSLVETLREQYF
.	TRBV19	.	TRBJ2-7	TGTGCCAGTAGTCCCTCGGGACTTCCCTACGAGCAGTACTTC	CASSPSGLPYEQYF
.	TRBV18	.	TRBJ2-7	TGTGCCAGCTCACCTTATGACAGCGCCTACTACGAGCAGTACTTC	CASSPYDSAYYEQYF
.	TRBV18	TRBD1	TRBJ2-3	TGTGCCAGCTCACGAAGGGGACAGGGTGGAGATACGCAGTATTTT	CASSRRGQGGDTQYF
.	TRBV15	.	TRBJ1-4	TGTGCCACCAGCAGAGGGAGGTCCGGGGCTGAAAAACTGTTTTTT	CATSRGRSGAEKLFF
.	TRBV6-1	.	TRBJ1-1	TGTGCCAGCAGTGAGGGGGGAGGGGACACTGAAGCTTTCTTT	CASSEGGGDTEAFF
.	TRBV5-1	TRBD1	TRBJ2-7	TGCGCCAGCAGCTTGGCAACCGGGACAGGGCACAACGAGCAGTACTTC	CASSLATGTGHNEQYF
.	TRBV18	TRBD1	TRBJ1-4	TGTGCCAGCTCACCGCGGCCCGGGACAGGGGATGAAAAACTGTTTTTT	CASSPRPGTGDEKLFF
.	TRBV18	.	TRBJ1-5	TGTGCCAGCTCACCAGCTTCGGGGGATAATCAGCCCCAGCATTTT	CASSPASGDNQPQHF
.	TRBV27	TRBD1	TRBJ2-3	TGTGCCAGCAGCGGACAGGGTAGCCCAGATACGCAGTATTTT	CASSGQGSPDTQYF
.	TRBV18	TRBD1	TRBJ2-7	TGTGCCAGCTCACCACCGAGGACAGGGGTCGAGCAGTACTTC	CASSPPRTGVEQYF
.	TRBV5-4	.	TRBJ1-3	TGTGCCAGCAGGTCACAGTCCTCTGGAAACACCATATATTTT	CASRSQSSGNTIYF
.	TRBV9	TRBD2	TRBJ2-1	TGTGCCAGCAGCGTACGGGGGGGAGACTTAATGGAGCAGTTCTTC	CASSVRGGDLMEQFF
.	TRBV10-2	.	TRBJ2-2	TGCGCCAGCAGTGCGGGACAATACACCGGGGAGCTGTTTTTT	CASSAGQYTGELFF
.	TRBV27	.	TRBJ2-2	TGTGCCAGCAGTTTATGGTTCGCCGGGGAGCTGTTTTTT	CASSLWFAGELFF
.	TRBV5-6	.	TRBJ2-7	TGTGCCAGCAGCTCGTCACCAGGGGACCAATACGAGCAGTACTTC	CASSSSPGDQYEQYF
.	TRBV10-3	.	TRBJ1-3	TGTGCCATCAGTGAGTCAAGGCAGATTTCTGGAAACACCATATATTTT	CAISESRQISGNTIYF
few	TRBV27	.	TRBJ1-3	TGTGCCAGCAGTTTGCTTAGCTCTGGAAACACCATATATTTT	CASSLLSSGNTIYF
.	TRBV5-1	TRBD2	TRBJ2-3	TGCGCCAGCAGCTTGGCCGGACTAGTTCCCACAGATACGCAGTATTTT	CASSLAGLVPTDTQYF
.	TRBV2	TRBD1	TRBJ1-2	TGTGCCAGCAGTCAGGGGACAGGGTTTAGCTATGGCTACACCTTC	CASSQGTGFSYGYTF
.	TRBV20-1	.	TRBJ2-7	TGCAGTGCACAGGGTTACTACGAGCAGTACTTC	CSAQGYYEQYF
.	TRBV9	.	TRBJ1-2	TGTGCCAGCAGCGTAGTGGGGGGCTCCTATGGCTACACCTTC	CASSVVGGSYGYTF